The table lists the clone carrying this TCR beta chain with a few counts. Antigen: not known. Germline trimming cut 4 bases from V and 11 bases from J; bases unmatched to any gene: 16. Germline values: CDR1 SEHNR, CDR2 FQNEAQ (reference sequence). The CDR3 has 16 amino acids. This entry belongs to a study of Graves' ophthalmopathy and Graves' hyperthyroidism. About the study: Sampling took place at initial diagnosis, with peripheral blood obtained before any treatment.

Researchers turned away patients with other autoimmune diseases, uncontrolled infections, pregnancy or lactation. Clinicians diagnosed using symptoms, serum thyroxine, TRAb, thyroid ultrasound and orbital computed tomography. Transcripts of RNA were the source for amplifying TCR beta CDR3 regions. Amplification began with first-round RT-PCR using HTBI primers, then second-round multiplex PCR was performed. Via MiXCR, TCRdb re-called the multiplex PCR reads, giving one row per CDR3 protein. Among 600,000 to 700,000 distinct CDR3 sequences listed, 35% to 45% were seen once. Study-wide results and caveats: Sensitivity of about 70% and specificity of 72% to 85% were achieved by the model that predicted ophthalmopathy progression.

V is TRBV7-9 and J is TRBJ2-2, with 7 bases fitting TRBD1. This TCR was sampled from an adult man with Graves' ophthalmopathy. Sequencing used peripheral blood. This CDR3 reads CASSSTTGTAYGELFF. The CDR3 nucleotides read TGTGCCAGCAGCTCAACGACCGGGACAGCTTACGGAGAGCTGTTTTTT.